This TCR beta chain was retrieved from a study of T cell repertoires in cytomegalovirus infection. Overall study context: Epitope selection comprised recently identified HLA-C-restricted CMV epitopes and well-studied HLA-B-restricted CMV epitopes. Indications came from public TCR beta signatures; they pointed to CMV infection and to a matching HLA type. Study findings and constraints: In two of eight donors, the top clonotype was HLA-C-restricted CMV-specific.

CDR3 size: 15 residues. Germline V gene lookup returns CDR1 MNHEY and CDR2 SVGEGT. The V end lost 6 bases, the J end lost 1 base, and 15 bases lay between the germline ends. One entry per CDR3 protein results from TCRdb running MiXCR on the reads. The table records 450,000 to 650,000 distinct CDR3 sequences, about 39% of them present only once. Points on this clonotype: Antigen unknown.

This sequence joins TRBV6-2 or TRBV6-3 and TRBJ2-5, with D maybe TRBD2 (5 bases). This clonotype was sampled from a human donor in good health (CMV status not recorded). Some clones in this sample may be carry-over from other donors' samples. Sample: cultured PBMCs, taken from culture after CMV antigen stimulation. CDR3 in amino acids: CASSPGGDPQETQYF. The CDR3 DNA is TGTGCCAGCAGCCCTGGAGGCGACCCCCAAGAGACCCAGTACTTC.